The 21 T cell receptor beta chains below all came from one sample that was sequenced in a study of T cells in women clearing cervical HPV infection. Using immunoSEQ multiplex PCR, the repertoire was profiled, and TCRdb retains in-frame clones only, with some absent. This table lists tens of thousands of clones. Sequences were obtained from blood buffy coat. The receptors were gathered from a woman aged 18-70 years with a cervical HPV16 infection that either progressed to CIN3+ or cleared (not recorded which).

In the case of this clone: The missing CDR3 end, 3 residues past where the read stops, is filled in from the germline J gene. The chain joins TRBV6-2 or TRBV6-3 to TRBJ2-2, with 9 bases that match TRBD2. The germline V gene has CDR1 MNHEY and CDR2 SVGEGT. With 7 bases clipped from V and 6 bases from J, the junction kept 9 bases outside the gene matches. This CDR3 is 15 amino acids long. The CDR3 reads CASISGGKTPGELFF. The CDR3 DNA, read in part, is TGTGCCAGCATCAGCGGGGGGAAAACCCCCGGGGAG.

Points on this clone: The read ends 3 residues before the CDR3 terminus; that terminus is restored from the germline J gene. V and J are TRBV7-8 and TRBJ1-2; 10 bases line up with TRBD1. Germline V gives CDR1 SGHVS, CDR2 FQNEAQ. V shed 3 bases, J shed 5 bases, and the junction held 6 bases outside the gene matches. This CDR3 has 15 residues. CDR3 residues: CASSLAGTGEYGYTF. CDR3 bases read: TGTGCCAGCAGCTTGGCCGGGACAGGGGAATATGGC.

As for this clone: The read stops 3 residues short of the end of the CDR3; the missing end is completed from the germline J gene. The V call is TRBV5-6, the J call TRBJ1-1, with D maybe TRBD1 (5 bases). CDR3 size: 13 residues. Germline V CDR1 and CDR2: SGHDT, YYEEEE. V lost 7 bases and J 5 bases, leaving 15 bases between the germline ends. The DNA read from the CDR3 is TGTGCCAGCCGTCGCGCGGGGGGAACTGAA. Translation: CASRRAGGTE. The entire CDR3 protein is CASRRAGGTEAFF.

With regard to this clone: The read comes to an end 3 residues before the CDR3 does, leaving the germline J gene to fill in the end. The rearrangement uses TRBV28 and TRBJ2-4, with 8 positions matching TRBD1. The V and J ends lost 5 bases and 4 bases, in that order; junction bases with no gene match: 13. Germline V gives CDR1 MDHEN, CDR2 SYDVKM. The length of the CDR3 is 17 residues. The CDR3 loop is CASSPSDRGRGKNIQYF. Partial CDR3 DNA: TGTGCCAGCAGTCCCTCCGACAGGGGTCGGGGGAAAAACATT.

A note on this clone: The CDR3 end lies 3 residues beyond the end of the read and is filled in from the germline J gene. The J gene is TRBJ2-1, the V gene TRBV20-1, with D maybe TRBD2 (6 bases). V gave up 5 bases and J gave up 4 bases, with 15 bases separating them. The CDR3 is 14 amino acids. In germline, CDR1 is DFQATT, CDR2 SNEGSKA (reference sequence). The sequenced part of the CDR3 DNA is TGCAGTGCTCGCGGACTACCTCGTTACAATGAG. It codes for CSARGLPRYNE. The complete CDR3 reads CSARGLPRYNEQFF.

The CDR3 protein is CASSLSQLLNEQFF. Incomplete CDR3 DNA: TGTGCCAGCAGCTTATCCCAACTCCTCAATGAG. V gene TRBV11-2 combines with J gene TRBJ2-1, with D hard to call. The read ends 3 residues early relative to the CDR3; the germline J gene fills the gap. The germline gives CDR1 SGHAT, CDR2 FQNNGV. V gave up 2 bases and J gave up 6 bases, with 11 bases separating them. The CDR3 consists of 14 residues.

In regard to this clone: Coverage ceases 3 residues before the CDR3 finishes, and the germline J gene fills in the end. This chain uses TRBV27 with TRBJ2-7; 8 positions agree with TRBD1. Germline V lookup: CDR1 MNHEY, CDR2 SMNVEV (reference sequence). Trimming took 5 bases from V and 0 from J; bases not matched to a gene: 6. The CDR3 is made up of 15 amino acids. The CDR3 loop reads CASSRDRPPSYEQYF. CDR3 DNA, as far as it was read: TGTGCCAGCAGTAGGGACAGGCCGCCCTCCTACGAG.

Regarding this clone: The read ends 3 residues shy of where the CDR3 ends; the end is completed using the germline J gene. The gene calls are TRBV5-4 and TRBJ2-3, with TRBD2 as a possible D gene (5 bases). The V and J ends lost 0 bases and 2 bases respectively, with 10 bases between them. Germline assignment: CDR1 SGHNT and CDR2 YYREEE (reference sequence). The CDR3 consists of 15 residues. The CDR3 reads CASSLGRGTTDTQYF. The sequenced part of the CDR3 DNA is TGTGCCAGCAGCTTGGGTCGGGGAACCACAGATACG.

As for this clone: The observed sequence ends 3 residues before the CDR3 terminus, with the missing tail filled in from the germline J gene. This rearrangement joins TRBV7-8 to TRBJ2-1; D perhaps matches TRBD1 (6 bases). The CDR3 loop spans 14 amino acids. The V end was cut by 6 bases, the J end by 1 base, with 10 bases between. CDR1 is SGHVS, CDR2 FQNEAQ, per germline. The CDR3 sequence: CASRLTGSYNEQFF. The part of the CDR3 DNA that was read is TGTGCCAGCAGGTTAACAGGGTCCTACAATGAG.

As for this clone: The observed sequence ends 3 residues before the CDR3 terminus, with the missing tail filled in from the germline J gene. This sequence joins TRBV4-1 and TRBJ2-7; 8 bases fit TRBD1. Per germline, CDR1 MGHRA and CDR2 YSYEKL. CDR3 size: 18 residues. V shed 4 bases, J shed 0 bases, and the junction held 14 bases outside the gene matches. CDR3 loop: CASSPVGTGSRTSYEQYF. Partial CDR3 DNA: TGCGCCAGCAGCCCAGTCGGGACAGGATCCCGAACCTCCTACGAG.

Points on this clone: The CDR3 end lies 3 residues beyond the end of the read and is filled in from the germline J gene. V and J are TRBV6-2 or TRBV6-3 and TRBJ2-1, with 7 positions matching TRBD1. The CDR3 extends over 15 amino acids. V lost 1 base to trimming and J lost 8 bases; unmatched junction nucleotides: 8. CDR1 MNHEY and CDR2 SVGEGT come from the germline V gene. The CDR3 sequence is CASSYLGQLIDEQFF. The DNA read from the CDR3 is TGTGCCAGCAGTTACTTGGGACAGTTGATCGATGAG.

The part of the CDR3 DNA that was read is TGTGCCAGTAAAGAACCGGGGAGCTCTGGAAACACC. This codes for CASKEPGSSGNT. The CDR3 reads in full as CASKEPGSSGNTIYF. This rearrangement joins TRBV19 to TRBJ1-3; D not resolved. The read terminates 3 residues ahead of where the CDR3 ends, so the germline J gene completes it. V was shortened by 7 bases and J by 0 bases, with 13 bases between the two germline ends. Germline V CDR1 and CDR2: LNHDA, SQIVND (reference sequence). This CDR3 region has 15 residues.

About this clone itself: The observed sequence ends 3 residues before the CDR3 terminus, with the missing tail filled in from the germline J gene. The V gene is TRBV19, the J gene TRBJ1-5; D perhaps matches TRBD1 (5 bases). Germline V lookup: CDR1 LNHDA, CDR2 SQIVND (reference sequence). V lost 6 bases, J lost 1 base, and 13 bases lay in between. This CDR3 is built from 15 residues. CDR3 amino acids: CASRYVWGSNQPQHF. CDR3 DNA, as far as it was read: TGTGCCAGTAGATACGTATGGGGCAGCAATCAGCCC.

The sequenced CDR3 bases are TGTGCCAGCAGTTTTAGGGACAGGGGAAGCTATGGC. Protein sequence: CASSFRDRGSYG. Given in full, the CDR3 is CASSFRDRGSYGYTF. This rearrangement joins TRBV12-3 or TRBV12-4 to TRBJ1-2; 10 nucleotides agree with TRBD1. The CDR3 goes on 3 residues after the read ends, and that part is filled in from the germline J gene. J lost 4 bases, V lost 3 bases, and 5 bases had no gene match. The CDR3 covers 15 residues.

A note on this clone: The read falls 3 residues short of the CDR3 end, and the missing part is taken from the germline J gene. The chain combines TRBV28 with TRBJ2-5; 8 bases are shared with TRBD1. CDR3 size: 16 residues. Germline V gene lookup returns CDR1 MDHEN and CDR2 SYDVKM. J lost 1 base, V lost 4 bases, and 8 bases had no gene match. CDR3 DNA, as far as it was read: TGTGCCAGCAGTTCCAGACAGGGGATCTTCCAAGAGACC. Its protein product is CASSSRQGIFQET. The whole CDR3 sequence reads CASSSRQGIFQETQYF.

Concerning this clone itself: The sequence runs out 3 residues before the end of the CDR3; the remainder is reconstructed from the germline J gene. The chain joins TRBV2 to TRBJ2-4; the D is unclear. V lost 3 bases to trimming and J lost 9 bases, with 12 bases between them. The CDR3 is 13 residues long. In germline, CDR1 is SNHLY, CDR2 FYNNEI. Partial CDR3 DNA: TGTGCCAGCAGTGAGGTCAGAAGTCCCATT. Residues: CASSEVRSPI. The entire CDR3 is CASSEVRSPIQYF.

A word on this clone: The read finishes 3 residues shy of the CDR3 end, and the germline J gene is used to complete it. This sequence joins TRBV7-3 and TRBJ2-3; weak D call: TRBD2 (7 bases). The germline V and J ends were trimmed by 2 bases and 0 bases, with 12 bases remaining between them. Germline V gene sequence: CDR1 SGHTA, CDR2 FQGTGA. The CDR3 has 16 amino acids. CDR3 DNA (partial): TGTGCCAGCAGCTTATTAGGGGGGGGGAGCACAGATACG. Translation gives CASSLLGGGSTDT. In full, the CDR3 is CASSLLGGGSTDTQYF.

In the case of this clone: With the read ending 3 residues before the CDR3 end, the germline J gene is used to fill in that end. The gene calls are TRBV12-3 or TRBV12-4 and TRBJ1-1; 7 nucleotides align to TRBD1. The V gene end was trimmed by 5 bases and the J gene end by 0 bases; junction bases not matched to a gene: 6. CDR3 length: 15 amino acids. CDR3 amino acids: CASSTLDRLNTEAFF. The CDR3 DNA, read in part, is TGTGCCAGCAGTACCCTGGACAGGCTGAACACTGAA.

With regard to this clone: The CDR3 end lies 3 residues beyond the end of the read and is filled in from the germline J gene. The gene calls are TRBV28 and TRBJ2-2; tentative D call: TRBD1 (5 bases). Trimming took off 5 bases at V and 6 bases at J, with 19 bases between the two ends. Germline loops: CDR1 MDHEN, CDR2 SYDVKM. CDR3 length equals 16 residues. The CDR3 is CASSPSLPAGPGELFF. The part of the CDR3 DNA that was read is TGTGCCAGCAGTCCATCTCTTCCCGCAGGGCCCGGGGAG.

In the case of this clone: The CDR3 is cut off 3 residues early in the read; its end comes from the germline J gene. This chain connects TRBV7-2 to TRBJ2-5, with 9 bases identical to TRBD1. This CDR3 is 14 amino acids long. Trimming removed 3 bases from V and 7 bases from J; junction bases left unmatched: 6. Germline values: CDR1 SGHTA, CDR2 FQGNSA. The CDR3 DNA, read in part, is TGTGCCAGCAGCTTGGGACAGGGCTCTAGGACC. It translates to CASSLGQGSRT. The whole CDR3 region reads CASSLGQGSRTQYF.

To note about this clone: The sequence runs out 3 residues before the end of the CDR3; the remainder is reconstructed from the germline J gene. This chain connects TRBV20-1 to TRBJ1-6, with TRBD1 identical over 10 bases. The germline gives CDR1 DFQATT, CDR2 SNEGSKA (reference sequence). There are 15 residues in the CDR3. With 4 bases clipped from V and 3 bases from J, the junction kept 3 bases outside the gene matches. This CDR3 reads CSAIRTGGYNSPLHF. CDR3 DNA (partial): TGCAGTGCTATACGGACAGGGGGCTATAATTCACCC.